The 27 T cell receptor beta chains below come from one sample, sequenced in a study of vaccination and CD4 T cells after COVID-19. Cultured CD4+ T cells had their DNA profiled by the Oncomine TCR Beta short-read assay. In TCRdb, the PCR reads were re-called with MiXCR into one record per CDR3 protein. The sample shows about 15,000 distinct CDR3 sequences, approximately 47% of them seen only once. No antigen has been assigned to these receptors. Treatment specified: roughly 10-day PBMC culture with coronavirus spike peptide pools or control peptides (ViraFEST assay). This material consisted of CD4+ T cells from blood, cultured in vitro, taken before SARS-CoV-2 vaccination. The origin of the receptors is a human donor who received a COVID-19 vaccine.

V is TRBV18 and J is TRBJ1-1; tentative D call: TRBD1 (6 bases). Germline V gene sequence: CDR1 KGHSH, CDR2 LQKENI. There are 13 residues in the CDR3. With 1 base removed from V and 7 bases from J, the gap between germline ends came to 10 bases. CDR3 loop: CASSPQGVGEAFF. In nucleotides, the CDR3 is TGTGCCAGCTCACCACAGGGGGTCGGTGAAGCTTTCTTT.

V is TRBV12-3 or TRBV12-4 and J is TRBJ1-1; a possible D gene is TRBD1 (5 bases). This CDR3 spans 14 amino acids. V was clipped by 3 bases and J by 0 bases, with 8 bases between them. The CDR3 DNA reads TGTGCCAGCAGTTTGTCCAGGGTGAACACTGAAGCTTTCTTT. The encoded protein is CASSLSRVNTEAFF.

The chain recombines TRBV18 with TRBJ1-1; D possibly corresponds to TRBD1 (6 bases). The CDR3 has 15 amino acids. Trimming removed 0 bases at V and 5 bases at J, with 13 bases between. Germline CDR1 reads KGHSH; CDR2 reads LQKENI. Written as DNA, the CDR3 is TGTGCCAGCTCACCACCTGGGACACTAGGAACTGAAGCTTTCTTT. It is translated as CASSPPGTLGTEAFF.

This clonotype was detected a few times. J is TRBJ2-3 and V is TRBV7-2, with TRBD2 matching 9 bases. The germline CDR1 and CDR2 sequences are SGHTA and FQGNSA. This CDR3 comprises 18 residues. The ends lost 1 base at V and 0 bases at J; junction bases unmatched: 8. The CDR3 DNA reads TGTGCCAGCAGCTTAGTGGTTGGAAGCGGGGGGAGCACAGATACGCAGTATTTT. It codes for CASSLVVGSGGSTDTQYF. Combining the CDR3 with reference TRBV7-2 and TRBJ2-3 gives the whole variable domain GAGVSQSPSNKVTEKGKDVELRCDPISGHTALYWYRQSLGQGLEFLIYFQGNSAPDKSGLPSDRFSAERTGGSVSTLTIQRTQQEDSAVYLCASSLVVGSGGSTDTQYFGPGTRLTVL.

The chain is built from TRBV7-9 and TRBJ1-4, with D maybe TRBD1 (6 bases). The V and J ends lost 3 bases and 0 bases respectively, with 11 bases between them. The CDR3 sequence is 16 residues long. The germline CDR1 and CDR2 sequences are SEHNR and FQNEAQ (reference sequence). CDR3 nucleotide sequence: TGTGCCAGCAGCTTCGGGGGGGGCTCAACTAATGAAAAACTGTTTTTT. As protein: CASSFGGGSTNEKLFF.

This clonotype was seen just once. The chain uses TRBV6-1 and TRBJ2-2; 7 bases fit TRBD1. Germline CDR1 MNHNS, CDR2 SASEGT. J was trimmed by 1 base and V by 4 bases; bases with no gene match: 3. This CDR3 is 15 amino acids long. The CDR3, as DNA: TGTGCCAGCAGTGCGACAGGGTGGAACACCGGGGAGCTGTTTTTT. Protein: CASSATGWNTGELFF.

This clonotype was detected only a few times. The chain recombines TRBV6-9 with TRBJ2-7; 9 nucleotides match TRBD2. Germline V gene lookup returns CDR1 MNHGY and CDR2 SVAAGI. The CDR3 runs to 17 residues. The trim removed 6 bases at V and 3 bases at J, leaving 15 bases unmatched. The CDR3 reads CASSNYSLAGGNYEQYF. CDR3 DNA: TGTGCCAGCAGCAACTATAGTCTGGCGGGGGGGAACTACGAGCAGTACTTC.

This clonotype was seen only a few times. The chain joins TRBV20-1 to TRBJ1-1, with a weak D call TRBD1 (5 bases). With 0 bases removed from V and 1 base from J, the gap between germline ends came to 12 bases. CDR1 is DFQATT and CDR2 is SNEGSKA in the germline V gene (reference sequence). CDR3 length: 15 amino acids. CDR3 sequence: CSAREGAKTNTEAFF. The CDR3, as DNA: TGCAGTGCTAGAGAAGGGGCCAAAACGAACACTGAAGCTTTCTTT.

The chain employs TRBV21-1 and TRBJ1-2; the D call in the table, TRBD1, was not verified against the DNA. TRBV21-1 is designated a pseudogene. This CDR3 is 12 amino acids long. As DNA, the CDR3 is TGTGCCGGCAGCACACAGGGTCACGGCTACACCTTC. Translated, it gives CAGSTQGHGYTF.

The chain uses TRBV15 and TRBJ2-7; 8 bases are shared with TRBD1. V dropped 8 bases and J dropped 2; count of bases not matched to a gene: 8. CDR3 length equals 14 residues. Germline-derived CDR1 and CDR2 are LNHNV and YYDKDF (reference sequence). Here the CDR3 DNA reads TGTGCCACCCATAGGACAGGGAATGCCTACGAGCAGTACTTC. Translating gives CATHRTGNAYEQYF.

The chain couples TRBV11-2 to TRBJ2-3; unclear D gene. V was clipped by 0 bases and J by 3 bases, with 10 bases between them. The CDR3 length is 15 residues. CDR1 is SGHAT, CDR2 FQNNGV, per germline. The CDR3 coding sequence is TGTGCCAGCAGCTTAGAAGGGAAGCTGACAGATACGCAGTATTTT. It codes for CASSLEGKLTDTQYF.

This clonotype has just a few counts. V and J are TRBV20-1 and TRBJ2-5; 10 positions agree with TRBD2. V was pared by 3 bases and J by 5 bases, with 6 bases of the junction left unmatched. Per germline, CDR1 DFQATT and CDR2 SNEGSKA (reference sequence). The CDR3 consists of 14 residues. CDR3 DNA: TGCAGTGCTAGTCCTAGCGGGGGTGGCGAGACCCAGTACTTC. Translation gives CSASPSGGGETQYF.

Only a few counts were recorded for this clonotype. The chain employs TRBV30 and TRBJ2-2; no clear D. CDR1 and CDR2 from the germline V gene are GTSNPN and SVGIG (reference sequence). The CDR3 covers 12 residues. V was clipped by 3 bases and J by 5 bases, with 7 bases between them. CDR3 sequence reads: CAWRVATGELFF. The CDR3 DNA follows: TGTGCCTGGAGGGTGGCGACCGGGGAGCTGTTTTTT.

The J gene is TRBJ1-2, the V gene TRBV12-3 or TRBV12-4; D uncertain. V shed 2 bases and J shed 2 bases, with 6 bases lying between them. The length of the CDR3 is 13 residues. The CDR3 coding sequence is TGTGCCAGCAGTTTACCACCCAACTATGGCTACACCTTC. Amino acids: CASSLPPNYGYTF.

This clonotype ranks as large. The CDR3 bases are TGTGCCAGCAGTAACCCAGCGGGGGGTGGGGAGACCCAGTACTTC. Its translation is CASSNPAGGGETQYF. The J gene is TRBJ2-5, the V gene TRBV5-4; 9 bases fit TRBD2. Unmatched junction bases numbered 10, after V lost 5 bases and J lost 5 bases. This CDR3 spans 15 amino acids. Germline CDR1 SGHNT, CDR2 YYREEE (reference sequence).

The table lists this clonotype with a few counts. The chain couples TRBV15 to TRBJ1-1, with 10 bases lining up with TRBD1. This CDR3 contains 16 residues. Germline CDR1 LNHNV, CDR2 YYDKDF (reference sequence). Trimming took 3 bases from V and 11 from J; bases not matched to a gene: 15. As DNA, the CDR3 is TGTGCCACCAGCAGCCGGGCGGGACAGGGGATGGTTGATGCTTTCTTT. It codes for CATSSRAGQGMVDAFF. Using reference TRBV15 and TRBJ1-1 for the parts outside the CDR3, the full variable domain is DAMVIQNPRYQVTQFGKPVTLSCSQTLNHNVMYWYQQKSSQAPKLLFHYYDKDFNNEADTPDNFQSRRPNTSFCFLDIRSPGLGDTAMYLCATSSRAGQGMVDAFFGQGTRLTVV.

The V gene is TRBV12-3 or TRBV12-4, the J gene TRBJ1-6; D gene ambiguous. The length of the CDR3 is 13 residues. The V and J ends lost 3 bases and 7 bases respectively, with 7 bases between them. The chain's CDR3 is CASSFYRNSPLHF. DNA of the CDR3: TGTGCCAGCAGTTTCTACCGGAATTCACCCCTCCACTTT.

By proportion, this clonotype is medium-sized. The chain carries TRBV10-3 and TRBJ2-5; 7 nucleotides line up with TRBD1. With V trimmed by 5 bases and J by 1 base, 4 bases remained unmatched. The V gene's germline CDR1 is ENHRY and CDR2 SYGVKD. CDR3 size: 14 residues. The CDR3 here is CAISLGQTQETQYF. The CDR3 nucleotides are TGTGCCATCAGTCTGGGACAGACCCAAGAGACCCAGTACTTC.

The chain combines TRBV6-1 with TRBJ1-1, with TRBD1 as a possible D gene (6 bases). Germline-derived CDR1 and CDR2 are MNHNS and SASEGT. V lost 6 bases, J lost 1 base, and 18 bases lay in between. The CDR3 has 16 residues. Written as DNA, the CDR3 is TGTGCCAGCAGACAGGGAGAGGGGGGACCGAACACTGAAGCTTTCTTT. Translating it yields CASRQGEGGPNTEAFF.

The J gene is TRBJ1-2, the V gene TRBV27; 7 nucleotides align to TRBD1. The CDR3 extends over 15 amino acids. J was trimmed by 4 bases and V by 4 bases; bases with no gene match: 9. Germline V gives CDR1 MNHEY, CDR2 SMNVEV (reference sequence). CDR3 sequence: CASSSPGQPPYGYTF. In DNA, the CDR3 is TGTGCCAGCAGTTCCCCGGGACAGCCTCCCTATGGCTACACCTTC.

The J gene is TRBJ2-1, the V gene TRBV15; TRBD1 matches at 8 bases. CDR1 is LNHNV, CDR2 YYDKDF, per germline (reference sequence). The length of the CDR3 is 15 residues. Trimming took 2 bases from V and 12 from J; bases not matched to a gene: 12. CDR3 sequence: CATSRPLSRGHWQFF. In DNA, the CDR3 is TGTGCCACCAGCAGACCTCTATCCAGGGGGCATTGGCAGTTCTTC.

The rearrangement uses TRBV20-1 and TRBJ2-6, with 8 bases that match TRBD1. This CDR3 spans 17 amino acids. Trimming removed 7 bases from V and 0 bases from J; junction bases left unmatched: 11. In germline, CDR1 is DFQATT, CDR2 SNEGSKA (reference sequence). The CDR3 reads CSVSPGQDPSGANVLTF. CDR3 coding DNA: TGCAGTGTTTCTCCGGGACAGGATCCCTCTGGGGCCAACGTCCTGACTTTC.

This clonotype was observed a handful of times. The J gene is TRBJ1-5, the V gene TRBV24-1; TRBD1 agrees at 7 bases. CDR1 and CDR2 (germline): KGHDR, SFDVKD. This CDR3 is 16 amino acids long. Losses at the gene ends were 2 bases for V and 1 base for J; bases not matched to a gene: 4. CDR3 DNA sequence: TGTGCCACCAGTGATTCCACAGGGGTCAGCAATCAGCCCCAGCATTTT. Protein: CATSDSTGVSNQPQHF.

The chain employs TRBV6-2 or TRBV6-3 and TRBJ2-5, with TRBD2 matching over 15 bases. The V segment lost 9 bases and the J segment 2 bases; nucleotides outside the gene matches: 4. Germline CDR1 is MNHEY and CDR2 is SVGEGT. This CDR3 spans 15 amino acids. As DNA, the CDR3 is TGTGCCAGTGGACTAGCGGGGGGGATACAAGAGACCCAGTACTTC. It specifies CASGLAGGIQETQYF.

This clonotype was seen more than once but under ten times. The chain carries TRBV11-3 and TRBJ2-7; D remains ambiguous. The CDR3 length is 11 residues. Trimming removed 0 bases at V and 3 bases at J, with 0 bases between. The germline CDR1 and CDR2 sequences are SGHNT and YENEEA. The CDR3 region has the DNA TGTGCCAGCAGCTTAGACTACGAGCAGTACTTC. This gives the protein CASSLDYEQYF.

The chain joins TRBV19 to TRBJ1-5; D is ambiguous. CDR3 length: 14 residues. Germline V gene data show CDR1 as LNHDA and CDR2 as SQIVND (reference sequence). Trimming pared 5 bases from V and 2 bases from J, leaving 10 bases between. This CDR3 reads CASSETLGNQPQHF. DNA of the CDR3: TGTGCCAGTAGTGAGACATTGGGCAATCAGCCCCAGCATTTT.

V and J are TRBV5-1 and TRBJ2-7; 9 bases line up with TRBD1. V gave up 3 bases and J gave up 3 bases; unmatched junction bases: 4. This CDR3 region has 14 residues. CDR1 SGHRS and CDR2 YFSETQ come from the germline V gene. The CDR3 here is CASSYRQGDYEQYF. The CDR3 coding sequence is TGCGCCAGCAGCTACCGACAGGGGGACTACGAGCAGTACTTC.